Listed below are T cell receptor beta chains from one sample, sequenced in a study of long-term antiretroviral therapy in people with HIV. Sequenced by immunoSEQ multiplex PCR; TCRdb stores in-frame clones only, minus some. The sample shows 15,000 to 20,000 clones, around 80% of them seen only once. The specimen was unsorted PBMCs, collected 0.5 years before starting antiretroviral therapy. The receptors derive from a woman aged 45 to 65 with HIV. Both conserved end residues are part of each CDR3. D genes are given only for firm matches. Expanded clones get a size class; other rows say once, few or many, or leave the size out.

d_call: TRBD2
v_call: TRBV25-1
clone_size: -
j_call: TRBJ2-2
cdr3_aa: CASSHSGGTGELFF
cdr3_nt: TGTGCCAGCAGTCATAGCGGGGGGACCGGGGAGCTGTTTTTT

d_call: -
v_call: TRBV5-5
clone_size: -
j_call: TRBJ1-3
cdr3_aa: CASSFDGNGNTIYF
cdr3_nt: TGTGCCAGCAGCTTCGATGGCAATGGAAACACCATATATTTT

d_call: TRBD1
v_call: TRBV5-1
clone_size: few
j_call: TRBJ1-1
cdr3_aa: CASSLTDRSYTEAFF
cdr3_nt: TGCGCCAGCAGCTTGACGGACAGGTCGTACACTGAAGCTTTCTTT

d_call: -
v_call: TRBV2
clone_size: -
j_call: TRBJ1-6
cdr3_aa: CASSDGQTYNSPLHF
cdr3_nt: TGTGCCAGCAGTGACGGACAGACCTATAATTCACCCCTCCACTTT

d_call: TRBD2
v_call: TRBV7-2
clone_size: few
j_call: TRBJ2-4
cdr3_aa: CASSLDPGGGPYF
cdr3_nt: TGTGCCAGCAGCTTGGACCCCGGGGGGGGTCCCTACTTC

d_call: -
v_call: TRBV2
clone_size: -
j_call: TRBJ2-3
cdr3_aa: CASTRETSTDTQYF
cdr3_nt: TGTGCCAGCACCCGAGAGACTAGCACAGATACGCAGTATTTT

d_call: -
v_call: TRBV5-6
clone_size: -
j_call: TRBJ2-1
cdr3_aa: CASSAAGVGVYNEQFF
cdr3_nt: TGTGCCAGCAGCGCCGCCGGGGTCGGGGTTTACAATGAGCAGTTCTTC

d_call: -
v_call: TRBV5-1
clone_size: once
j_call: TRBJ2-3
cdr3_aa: CASSLTSGARDTQYF
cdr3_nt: TGCGCCAGCAGCTTGACCTCGGGGGCCAGAGATACGCAGTATTTT

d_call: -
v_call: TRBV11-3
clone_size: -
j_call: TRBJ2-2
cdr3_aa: CASSLSGLRAELFF
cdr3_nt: TGTGCCAGCAGCTTATCAGGTCTTCGCGCGGAGCTGTTTTTT

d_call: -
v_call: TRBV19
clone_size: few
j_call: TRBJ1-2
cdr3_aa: CASSMDLRGYTF
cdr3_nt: TGTGCCAGTAGTATGGACTTGCGGGGCTACACCTTC

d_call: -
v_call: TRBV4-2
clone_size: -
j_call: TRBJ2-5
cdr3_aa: CASSQDQGRQETQYF
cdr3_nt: TGTGCCAGCAGCCAAGATCAGGGCCGCCAAGAGACCCAGTACTTC

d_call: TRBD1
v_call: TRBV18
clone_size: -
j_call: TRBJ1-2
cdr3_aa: CASSSSGTGGNGYTF
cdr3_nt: TGTGCCAGCTCTTCTTCTGGGACAGGGGGAAATGGCTACACCTTC

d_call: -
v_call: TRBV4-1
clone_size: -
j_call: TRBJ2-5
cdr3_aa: CASSPLPGSQETQYF
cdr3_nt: TGCGCCAGCAGCCCCTTGCCGGGGTCCCAAGAGACCCAGTACTTC

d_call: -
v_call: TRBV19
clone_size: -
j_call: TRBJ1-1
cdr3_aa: CASSILGSGTEAFF
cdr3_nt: TGTGCCAGTAGTATCTTGGGGAGTGGTACTGAAGCTTTCTTT

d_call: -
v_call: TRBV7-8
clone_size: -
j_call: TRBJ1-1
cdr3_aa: CASSPDGRTEAFF
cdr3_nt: TGTGCCAGCAGCCCGGACGGTCGCACTGAAGCTTTCTTT

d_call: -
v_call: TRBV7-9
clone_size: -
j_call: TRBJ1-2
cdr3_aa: CASSLGSPNYGYTF
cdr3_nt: TGTGCCAGCAGCTTGGGCAGCCCTAACTATGGCTACACCTTC

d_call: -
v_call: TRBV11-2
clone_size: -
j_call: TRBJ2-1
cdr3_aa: CASSLDGTEQFF
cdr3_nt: TGTGCCAGCAGCTTAGATGGGACAGAGCAGTTCTTC

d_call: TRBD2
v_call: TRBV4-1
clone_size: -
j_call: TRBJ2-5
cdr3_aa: CASSLTFSGGEETQYF
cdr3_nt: TGCGCCAGCAGCCTAACATTTAGCGGGGGGGAAGAGACCCAGTACTTC

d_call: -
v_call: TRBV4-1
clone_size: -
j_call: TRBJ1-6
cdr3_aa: CASSQEWNNSPLHF
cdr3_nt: TGCGCCAGCAGCCAAGAATGGAATAATTCACCCCTCCACTTT

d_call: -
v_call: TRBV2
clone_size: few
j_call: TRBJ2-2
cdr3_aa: CASRAGTSNTGELFF
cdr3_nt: TGTGCCAGCAGGGCCGGGACCTCGAACACCGGGGAGCTGTTTTTT

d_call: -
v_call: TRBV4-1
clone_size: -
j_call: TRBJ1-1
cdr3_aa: CASSQEGEGIEAFF
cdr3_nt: TGCGCCAGCAGCCAAGAGGGAGAAGGTATTGAAGCTTTCTTT

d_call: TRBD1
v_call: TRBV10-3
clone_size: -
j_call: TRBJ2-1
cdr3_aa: CAISEGQGPYNEQFF
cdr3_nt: TGTGCCATCAGTGAGGGACAGGGCCCGTACAATGAGCAGTTCTTC

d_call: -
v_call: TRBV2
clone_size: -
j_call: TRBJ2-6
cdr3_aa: CASKQSGANVLTF
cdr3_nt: TGTGCCAGCAAGCAATCTGGGGCCAACGTCCTGACTTTC

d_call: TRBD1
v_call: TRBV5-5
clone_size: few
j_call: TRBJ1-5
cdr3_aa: CASRRTGGESNQPQHF
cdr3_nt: TGTGCCAGCAGAAGGACAGGGGGCGAGAGCAATCAGCCCCAGCATTTT

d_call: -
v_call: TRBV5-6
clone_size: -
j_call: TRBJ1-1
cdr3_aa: CASSLGNPTTEAFF
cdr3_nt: TGTGCCAGCAGCTTGGGGAACCCCACGACTGAAGCTTTCTTT

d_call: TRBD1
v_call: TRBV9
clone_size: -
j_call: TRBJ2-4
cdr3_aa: CASSTGVVKNIQYF
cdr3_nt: TGTGCCAGCTCGACAGGGGTGGTCAAAAACATTCAGTACTTC

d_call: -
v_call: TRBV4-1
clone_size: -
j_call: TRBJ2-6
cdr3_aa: CASSRSTQGLMILGGANVLTF
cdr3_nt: TGCGCCAGCAGCCGTTCGACCCAGGGTCTTATGATCCTGGGTGGGGCCAACGTCCTGACTTTC

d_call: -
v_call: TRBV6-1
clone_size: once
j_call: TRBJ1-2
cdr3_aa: CASSLVAELNYGYTF
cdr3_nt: TGTGCCAGCAGCCTCGTAGCAGAACTTAACTATGGCTACACCTTC

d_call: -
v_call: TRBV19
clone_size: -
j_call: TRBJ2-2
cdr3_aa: CASSISGNTGELFF
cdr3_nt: TGTGCCAGTAGTATTTCAGGGAACACCGGGGAGCTGTTTTTT

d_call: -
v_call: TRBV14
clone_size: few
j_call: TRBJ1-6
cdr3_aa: CASSQEAWSPNSPLHF
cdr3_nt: TGTGCCAGCAGCCAAGAGGCCTGGTCCCCTAATTCACCCCTCCACTTT

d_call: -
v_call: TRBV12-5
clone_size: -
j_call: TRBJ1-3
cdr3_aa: CASGLVASGNTIYF
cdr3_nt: TGTGCTAGTGGTTTGGTAGCCTCTGGAAACACCATATATTTT

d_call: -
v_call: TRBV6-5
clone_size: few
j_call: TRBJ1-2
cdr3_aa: CASSYSIQGDYGYTF
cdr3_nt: TGTGCCAGCAGTTACTCGATACAGGGTGACTATGGCTACACCTTC

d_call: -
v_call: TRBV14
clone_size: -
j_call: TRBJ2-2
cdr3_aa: CASSYPAPNTGELFF
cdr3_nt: TGTGCCAGCAGCTACCCCGCACCGAACACCGGGGAGCTGTTTTTT

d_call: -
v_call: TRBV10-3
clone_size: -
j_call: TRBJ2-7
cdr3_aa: CAISEVAYEQYF
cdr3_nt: TGTGCCATCAGTGAAGTGGCCTACGAGCAGTACTTC

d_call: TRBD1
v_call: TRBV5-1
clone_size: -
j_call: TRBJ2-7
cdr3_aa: CASSQDRGGNYEQYF
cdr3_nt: TGCGCCAGCAGCCAGGACAGGGGAGGGAACTACGAGCAGTACTTC

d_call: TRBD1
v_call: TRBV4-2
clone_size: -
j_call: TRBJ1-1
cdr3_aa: CASSQGTGVSMGTEAFF
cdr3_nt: TGTGCCAGCAGCCAAGGGACAGGGGTTAGCATGGGCACTGAAGCTTTCTTT

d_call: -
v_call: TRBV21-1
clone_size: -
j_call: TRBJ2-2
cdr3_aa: CASSNEGQVKLFF
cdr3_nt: TGTGCCAGCAGCAACGAGGGACAGGTGAAGCTGTTTTTT

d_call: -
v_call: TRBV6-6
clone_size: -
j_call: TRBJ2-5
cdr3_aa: CASSNGGARETQYF
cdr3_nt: TGTGCCAGCAGCAACGGTGGGGCACGCGAGACCCAGTACTTC

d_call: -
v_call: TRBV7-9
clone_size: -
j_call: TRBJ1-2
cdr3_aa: CASSYNDRNYGYTF
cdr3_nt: TGTGCCAGCAGCTATAATGACAGGAACTATGGCTACACCTTC

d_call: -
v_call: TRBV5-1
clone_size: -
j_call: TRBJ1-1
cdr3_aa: CASSLGWGANTEAFF
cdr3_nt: TGCGCCAGCAGCTTGGGGTGGGGGGCGAACACTGAAGCTTTCTTT

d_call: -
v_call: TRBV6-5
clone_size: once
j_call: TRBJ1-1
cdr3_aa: CASSWGGSAQAFF
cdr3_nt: TGTGCCAGCAGTTGGGGAGGCAGCGCCCAAGCTTTCTTT

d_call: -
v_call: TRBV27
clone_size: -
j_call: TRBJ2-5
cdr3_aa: CASGAGPQETQYF
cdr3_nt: TGTGCCAGCGGTGCAGGTCCCCAAGAGACCCAGTACTTC

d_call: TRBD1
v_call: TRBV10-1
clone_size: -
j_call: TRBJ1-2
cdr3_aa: CASSENRGHGYTF
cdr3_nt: TGCGCCAGCAGTGAGAACAGGGGGCATGGCTACACCTTC

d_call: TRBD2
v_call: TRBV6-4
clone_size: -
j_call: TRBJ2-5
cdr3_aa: CASSLRASGGYQETQYF
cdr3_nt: TGTGCCAGCAGCCTCCGGGCTAGCGGGGGGTACCAAGAGACCCAGTACTTC

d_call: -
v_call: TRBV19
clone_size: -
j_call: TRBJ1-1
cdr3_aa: CASSIGQVRTEAFF
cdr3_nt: TGTGCCAGTAGTATCGGGCAGGTCAGAACTGAAGCTTTCTTT

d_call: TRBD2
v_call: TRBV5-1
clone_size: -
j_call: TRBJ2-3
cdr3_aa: CASSSGGADTQYF
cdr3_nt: TGCGCCAGCAGCTCGGGGGGGGCAGATACGCAGTATTTT

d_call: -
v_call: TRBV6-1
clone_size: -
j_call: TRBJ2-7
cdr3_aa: CASSESSQREQYF
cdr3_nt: TGTGCCAGCAGTGAAAGCTCGCAGCGGGAGCAGTACTTC

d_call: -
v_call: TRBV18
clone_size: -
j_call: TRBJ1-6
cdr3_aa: CASSPGLQGNSPLHF
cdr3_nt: TGTGCCAGCTCACCAGGTCTCCAGGGAAATTCACCCCTCCACTTT

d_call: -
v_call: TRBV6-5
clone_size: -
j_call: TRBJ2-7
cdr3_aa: CASVGGGSSYEQYF
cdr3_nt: TGTGCCAGCGTCGGAGGGGGCTCTTCCTACGAGCAGTACTTC

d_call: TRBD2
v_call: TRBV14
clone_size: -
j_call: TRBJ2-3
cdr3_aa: CASSEGTSLSTDTQYF
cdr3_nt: TGTGCCAGCAGCGAAGGGACTAGCCTTAGCACAGATACGCAGTATTTT

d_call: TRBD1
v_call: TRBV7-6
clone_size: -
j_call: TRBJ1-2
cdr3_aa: CASSAPGQEGYTF
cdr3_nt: TGTGCCAGCAGCGCCCCCGGACAGGAAGGCTACACCTTC

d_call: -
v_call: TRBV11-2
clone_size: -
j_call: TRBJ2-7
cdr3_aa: CASSLQGGHYEQYF
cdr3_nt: TGTGCCAGCAGCTTGCAGGGGGGCCACTACGAGCAGTACTTC

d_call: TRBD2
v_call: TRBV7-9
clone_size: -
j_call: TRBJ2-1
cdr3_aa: CASSLGLAGGPAEQFF
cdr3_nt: TGTGCCAGCAGCCTCGGACTAGCGGGGGGGCCAGCTGAGCAGTTCTTC

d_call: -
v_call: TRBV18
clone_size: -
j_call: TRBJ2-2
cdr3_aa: CASSPPGVARMSGELFF
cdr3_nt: TGTGCCAGCTCACCACCGGGCGTGGCTAGGATGTCCGGGGAGCTGTTTTTT

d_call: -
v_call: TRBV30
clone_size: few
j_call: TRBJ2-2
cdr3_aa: CAWARRGTGELFF
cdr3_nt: TGTGCCTGGGCGAGGCGGGGCACCGGGGAGCTGTTTTTT

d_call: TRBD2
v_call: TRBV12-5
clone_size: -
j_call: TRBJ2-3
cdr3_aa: CASGFGLAGSTGIGTDTQYF
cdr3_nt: TGTGCTAGTGGTTTTGGGTTAGCGGGGAGTACAGGTATCGGCACAGATACGCAGTATTTT

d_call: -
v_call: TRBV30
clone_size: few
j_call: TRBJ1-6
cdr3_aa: CAFSLKGGSPLHF
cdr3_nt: TGTGCCTTCAGTCTCAAAGGAGGTTCACCCCTCCACTTT